What follows is one T cell receptor beta chain and its context. No antigen is known for it. Per germline, CDR1 LGHNT and CDR2 FRNRAP. The CDR3 runs 13 residues. Trimming removed 9 bases from V and 8 bases from J; junction bases left unmatched: 10. 13 Jbeta primers and 60 Vbeta primers were used for the PCR. Under the authors' procedure: Approximately 73 million unique TCR beta chains, roughly 11 million shared, were counted in a later analysis. Here immunoSEQ multiplex PCR was the method, and the copy in TCRdb shows in-frame clones only, minus some. That table furnishes V, J and clone size, whereas the DNA furnished D and trimming. The table records some 150,000 clones, 60% to 85% of them present only once. This sample was taken from a study of cytomegalovirus exposure and HLA in healthy donors. Study details: Findings of an earlier analysis included about 120 million unique TCR beta sequences from some 200 million T cells.

The study's findings and limits: Some public TCRs appeared in many individuals, while most sequences were rare. Later analysis identified about 18,000 TCR beta sequences associated with HLA alleles, using a false discovery rate threshold of 0.05.

The origin of this receptor is a male donor in good health and CMV-seronegative. The rearrangement joins TRBV12-5 to TRBJ1-5; 7 bases are shared with TRBD1. Source material: PBMCs. CDR3 bases: TGTGCTAGCGCGACAGGGTTAAGGGAGCCCCAGCATTTT. It translates to CASATGLREPQHF.